Listed here are 2 T cell receptor beta chains from one sample, sequenced in a study of vaccination effects on CD4 cells after COVID-19. Following 10 days of culture, CD4+ T cells were isolated. Each participant was given two doses of one vaccine (BNT162b2 or mRNA-1273). Which antigens these TCRs recognize remains unknown. Measured with immunoSEQ multiplex PCR; TCRdb has only the in-frame clones, and not every one. The table includes 45,000 to 60,000 clones, under 80% detected once. The source was CD4+ T cells from PBMCs cultured without peptide, collected after COVID-19 vaccination. The receptors were gathered from a human donor who received a COVID-19 vaccine.

This rearrangement joins TRBV10-2 to TRBJ1-1; TRBD1 might be the D (6 bases). Germline values: CDR1 WSHSY, CDR2 SAAADI. V lost 6 bases and J 6 bases, leaving 17 bases between the germline ends. This CDR3 is built from 14 residues. The chain's CDR3 is CASRGLYREAEAFF. CDR3 DNA: TGCGCCAGCAGGGGGTTGTACAGGGAGGCTGAAGCTTTCTTT.

This rearrangement joins TRBV7-9 to TRBJ2-3; D gene unclear. The V end was cut by 5 bases, the J end by 2 bases, with 5 bases between. CDR1 SEHNR and CDR2 FQNEAQ come from the germline V gene (reference sequence). This CDR3 region has 12 residues. CDR3 loop: CASSTITDTQYF. The CDR3 DNA reads TGTGCCAGCAGCACCATCACAGATACGCAGTATTTT.